These 18 T cell receptor beta chains came from one sample sequenced in a study of technical replicates of blood from several donors. Clones were sequenced by immunoSEQ multiplex PCR, and TCRdb holds only the in-frame ones, with some missing. The sample consists of around 61,000 clones, less than 98% of them appearing once. Sequencing was done on a sample of T cells isolated from PBMCs. These receptors came from a human donor in good health.

The chain has TRBV15 and TRBJ2-1; D call uncertain. The germline CDR1 and CDR2 sequences are LNHNV and YYDKDF (reference sequence). Trimming took 2 bases from V and 6 from J, leaving 2 bases between them. CDR3 length: 11 amino acids. Written as DNA, the CDR3 is TGTGCCACCAGCAGACTCAATGAGCAGTTCTTC. The encoded protein is CATSRLNEQFF. The full variable domain, in which reference TRBV15 and TRBJ2-1 provide the parts outside the CDR3, is DAMVIQNPRYQVTQFGKPVTLSCSQTLNHNVMYWYQQKSSQAPKLLFHYYDKDFNNEADTPDNFQSRRPNTSFCFLDIRSPGLGDTAMYLCATSRLNEQFFGPGTRLTVL.

The J gene is TRBJ2-7, the V gene TRBV6-5; 7 bases map to TRBD2. The CDR3 has 14 residues. Germline CDR1 MNHEY, CDR2 SVGAGI. Trimming at V came to 5 bases and at J to 2 bases, leaving 6 bases not matched to a gene. CDR3 nucleotides: TGTGCCAGCAGTCAGCGGGGAACTACCTACGAGCAGTACTTC. Translated, it gives CASSQRGTTYEQYF.

CDR3 sequence reads: CASSLEGTLPDTQYF. In nucleotides, the CDR3 is TGTGCCAGCAGCTTGGAGGGGACTTTACCAGATACGCAGTATTTT. The rearrangement links TRBV5-5 to TRBJ2-3; D possibly corresponds to TRBD2 (6 bases). Trimming cost V 0 bases and J 4 bases, with 12 bases left between them. CDR1 SGHKS and CDR2 YYEKEE come from the germline V gene (reference sequence). The CDR3 runs to 15 residues.

This chain uses TRBV28 with TRBJ2-7, with D perhaps matching TRBD2 (5 bases). Germline CDR1 MDHEN, CDR2 SYDVKM. CDR3 size: 14 residues. The V end lost 3 bases, the J end lost 6 bases, and 15 bases lay between the germline ends. In DNA, the CDR3 is TGTGCCAGCAGTTTGACCGCCCGGGGTGGCGAGCAGTACTTC. This codes for CASSLTARGGEQYF.

V usage is TRBV19 and J usage is TRBJ2-1; D might be TRBD2 (5 bases). Germline CDR1 reads LNHDA; CDR2 reads SQIVND (reference sequence). The CDR3 length is 16 residues. Trimming left V 3 bases short and J 5 bases short, with 17 bases between. The CDR3 here is CASSIFSARWDNEQFF. As DNA, the CDR3 is TGTGCCAGTAGTATTTTTAGCGCCAGATGGGACAATGAGCAGTTCTTC. The complete variable domain, with remaining parts taken from reference TRBV19 and TRBJ2-1, reads DGGITQSPKYLFRKEGQNVTLSCEQNLNHDAMYWYRQDPGQGLRLIYYSQIVNDFQKGDIAEGYSVSREKKESFPLTVTSAQKNPTAFYLCASSIFSARWDNEQFFGPGTRLTVL.

The chain recombines TRBV19 with TRBJ1-3; 7 bases agree with TRBD1. Germline V CDR1 and CDR2: LNHDA, SQIVND (reference sequence). CDR3 length equals 15 residues. The V gene end was trimmed by 6 bases and the J gene end by 0 bases; junction bases not matched to a gene: 5. The CDR3 DNA is TGTGCCAGTAGCGACAGGGTCTACTCTGGAAACACCATATATTTT. Translation gives CASSDRVYSGNTIYF.

This rearrangement joins TRBV4-1 to TRBJ1-5; the D is unclear. Germline V lookup: CDR1 MGHRA, CDR2 YSYEKL. There are 15 residues in the CDR3. Between the trimmed V and J ends, which lost 0 bases and 9 bases, there was a span of 15 bases. In DNA form, the CDR3 reads TGCGCCAGCAGCCAAGAGGCGGGTCAAAGGAGGCCCCAGCATTTT. Amino acid sequence: CASSQEAGQRRPQHF.

The chain is built from TRBV28 and TRBJ2-1; 11 nucleotides match TRBD2. The CDR3 consists of 15 residues. Germline-derived CDR1 and CDR2 are MDHEN and SYDVKM. Trimming took 6 bases from V and 5 from J; bases not matched to a gene: 6. In nucleotides, the CDR3 is TGTGCCAGCAGGGGGCTAGCGGGAGGAAACAATGAGCAGTTCTTC. Amino acids: CASRGLAGGNNEQFF.

The rearrangement uses TRBV7-6 and TRBJ2-1; D possibly corresponds to TRBD1 (6 bases). The CDR3 is 14 residues long. The germline V gene has CDR1 SGHVS and CDR2 FNYEAQ. Trimming took 0 bases from V and 7 from J, leaving 10 bases between them. DNA of the CDR3: TGTGCCAGCAGCTTAGCGCTTGGACAGAATGAGCAGTTCTTC. Translated, it gives CASSLALGQNEQFF. Drawing the rest from reference TRBV7-6 and TRBJ2-1, the complete variable domain is GAGVSQSPRYKVTKRGQDVALRCDPISGHVSLYWYRQALGQGPEFLTYFNYEAQQDKSGLPNDRFSAERPEGSISTLTIQRTEQRDSAMYRCASSLALGQNEQFFGPGTRLTVL.

The chain couples TRBV11-2 to TRBJ1-4, with TRBD1 identical over 7 bases. The CDR3 is made up of 14 amino acids. The germline V gene encodes CDR1 SGHAT and CDR2 FQNNGV. With V trimmed by 3 bases and J by 4 bases, 2 bases remained unmatched. The CDR3 bases are TGTGCCAGCAGCTTCAACAGGGGTAATGAAAAACTGTTTTTT. This codes for CASSFNRGNEKLFF. The variable domain in full, with the rest retrieved from reference TRBV11-2 and TRBJ1-4, is EAGVAQSPRYKIIEKRQSVAFWCNPISGHATLYWYQQILGQGPKLLIQFQNNGVVDDSQLPKDRFSAERLKGVDSTLKIQPAKLEDSAVYLCASSFNRGNEKLFFGSGTQLSVL.

This sequence joins TRBV7-9 and TRBJ2-2; D is perhaps TRBD2 (7 bases). CDR1 SEHNR and CDR2 FQNEAQ come from the germline V gene (reference sequence). V lost 7 bases and J 7 bases, leaving 16 bases between the germline ends. There are 14 residues in the CDR3. As DNA, the CDR3 is TGTGCCAGCACCTTTGCGGGGGCAGGCGGGGAGCTGTTTTTT. Its translation is CASTFAGAGGELFF. The complete variable domain, with remaining parts taken from reference TRBV7-9 and TRBJ2-2, reads DTGVSQNPRHKITKRGQNVTFRCDPISEHNRLYWYRQTLGQGPEFLTYFQNEAQLEKSRLLSDRFSAERPKGSFSTLEIQRTEQGDSAMYLCASTFAGAGGELFFGEGSRLTVL.

The chain couples TRBV4-1 to TRBJ2-3, with TRBD2 matching over 11 bases. The J segment lost 6 bases and the V segment lost 4 bases, leaving 12 bases of the junction unmatched. This CDR3 region has 17 residues. Germline CDR1 is MGHRA and CDR2 is YSYEKL. The CDR3 loop reads CASSRQTSGNRRDTQYF. The CDR3 bases are TGCGCCAGCAGCCGACAGACTAGCGGGAACCGGCGGGATACGCAGTATTTT.

The V and J genes are TRBV4-1 and TRBJ1-2, with D possibly being TRBD1 (6 bases). Germline V gene data show CDR1 as MGHRA and CDR2 as YSYEKL. V lost 4 bases, J lost 3 bases, and 27 bases lay in between. CDR3 length equals 19 residues. CDR3 DNA: TGCGCCAGCAGCCCCCTTATGGACAGACGCTACCCCTTTGACTATGGCTACACCTTC. Amino acid sequence: CASSPLMDRRYPFDYGYTF.

The genes are TRBV5-6 and TRBJ2-7; TRBD1 aligns across 8 bases. The CDR3 has 15 amino acids. Germline assignment: CDR1 SGHDT and CDR2 YYEEEE. V trimming: 4 bases; J trimming: 1 base; junction bases outside the gene matches: 7. The CDR3, as DNA: TGTGCCAGCAGCGGCGGGACAGGCCAGTCCTACGAGCAGTACTTC. The encoded protein is CASSGGTGQSYEQYF.

This chain links TRBV30 with TRBJ1-1; D perhaps matches TRBD1 (6 bases). This CDR3 comprises 16 residues. Germline lookup yields CDR1 GTSNPN and CDR2 SVGIG (reference sequence). Trimming left V 4 bases short and J 4 bases short, with 22 bases between. The CDR3, as DNA: TGTGCCTGGATAGTCCTACGGGACACCTACGGCACTGAAGCTTTCTTT. This sequence encodes CAWIVLRDTYGTEAFF.

This chain joins TRBV28 and TRBJ1-2, with TRBD1 identical over 11 bases. The CDR3 runs to 15 residues. With V trimmed by 2 bases and J by 8 bases, 7 bases remained unmatched. Germline V gene lookup returns CDR1 MDHEN and CDR2 SYDVKM. CDR3: CASSLKERTGGGYTF. The CDR3 nucleotides are TGTGCCAGCAGTTTAAAGGAAAGGACAGGGGGCGGCTACACCTTC.

This rearrangement joins TRBV7-9 to TRBJ1-2, with a tentative D call TRBD1 (6 bases). Germline V gives CDR1 SEHNR, CDR2 FQNEAQ (reference sequence). CDR3 length: 14 residues. V was pared by 3 bases and J by 8 bases, with 16 bases between. The CDR3 loop reads CASSFYRVGNGYTF. CDR3 nucleotide sequence: TGTGCCAGCAGCTTCTACAGGGTAGGGAACGGCTACACCTTC.

The chain combines TRBV27 with TRBJ2-7; TRBD1 matches at 11 bases. The CDR3 loop spans 14 amino acids. Germline CDR1 reads MNHEY; CDR2 reads SMNVEV (reference sequence). Germline trimming cut 3 bases from V and 5 bases from J; bases unmatched to any gene: 3. The CDR3 sequence is CASSFVDRGHEQYF. CDR3 sequence (DNA): TGTGCCAGCAGTTTTGTGGACAGGGGGCACGAGCAGTACTTC.